The 26 T cell receptor beta chains below come from one sample, sequenced in a study of blood T cell repertoires in COVID-19 (dated by TCRdb to 2020 to 2022). Library preparation was by the immunoSEQ multiplex PCR assay. This is the immuneACCESS table as TCRdb keeps it, with only in-frame sequences that have V and J called. A part of the clones is gone; compared with another copy, unresolved V genes explain less than half, and the rest is unexplained. Recorded for this sample are about 97,000 clones; around 73% of them occurred a single time. The top ten hold 7.5% to 10% of the sample. Specimen: peripheral blood. The source of these receptors is a man in his sixties with active or convalescent COVID-19.

Worth noting for this clone: Different DNA sequences within this sample yield the same CDR3. The chain carries TRBV18 and TRBJ1-4; D is possibly TRBD1 (6 bases). The V end was cut by 3 bases, the J end by 3 bases, with 8 bases between. The CDR3 covers 14 residues. Looked up from germline, CDR1 is KGHSH and CDR2 is LQKENI. The CDR3 protein is CASSPRGSNEKLFF. For the CDR3, the DNA is TGTGCCAGCTCACCCAGGGGATCTAATGAAAAACTGTTTTTT.

CDR3 coding DNA: TGTGCCAGCAGCTCTGTGCGCCGGGGACAGGTGGGGGAGACCCAGTACTTC. This gives the protein CASSSVRRGQVGETQYF. This chain joins TRBV5-6 and TRBJ2-5, with 8 bases that match TRBD1. V shed 3 bases and J 5 bases; nucleotides not matched to a gene: 15. This CDR3 is built from 17 residues. Germline V CDR1 and CDR2: SGHDT, YYEEEE.

The rearrangement uses TRBV20-1 and TRBJ2-1; 14 positions agree with TRBD2. This CDR3 has 19 amino acids. Per germline, CDR1 DFQATT and CDR2 SNEGSKA (reference sequence). J gave up 2 bases and V 3 bases, and 12 bases lay outside the gene matches. CDR3 sequence reads: CSASSSLGLAGEAYNEQFF. Here the CDR3 DNA reads TGCAGTGCTAGTTCCTCCCTGGGACTAGCGGGAGAGGCCTACAATGAGCAGTTCTTC.

The chain links TRBV15 to TRBJ2-2; D is perhaps TRBD1 (6 bases). The CDR3 runs 14 residues. Germline V gene sequence: CDR1 LNHNV, CDR2 YYDKDF (reference sequence). V was cut by 5 bases and J by 1 base, with 8 bases left in between. CDR3 in amino acids: CATSPDRNTGELFF. For the CDR3, the DNA is TGTGCCACCAGCCCGGACAGGAACACCGGGGAGCTGTTTTTT. The complete variable domain, with remaining parts taken from reference TRBV15 and TRBJ2-2, reads DAMVIQNPRYQVTQFGKPVTLSCSQTLNHNVMYWYQQKSSQAPKLLFHYYDKDFNNEADTPDNFQSRRPNTSFCFLDIRSPGLGDTAMYLCATSPDRNTGELFFGEGSRLTVL.

The chain carries TRBV28 and TRBJ2-3; D unresolved. Between the trimmed V and J ends, which lost 5 bases and 4 bases, there was a span of 10 bases. CDR1 and CDR2 (germline): MDHEN, SYDVKM. CDR3 length: 13 residues. Here the CDR3 DNA reads TGTGCCAGCAGTCCCTTATCGGCAGATACGCAGTATTTT. It translates to CASSPLSADTQYF.

The chain has TRBV9 and TRBJ1-3, with D maybe TRBD1 (5 bases). Trimming removed 3 bases from V and 1 base from J, with 14 bases in between. Looked up from germline, CDR1 is SGDLS and CDR2 is YYNGEE. The CDR3 has 16 residues. CDR3 in DNA: TGTGCCAGCAGCGCCTTGGGGGGTCTTTCTGGAAACACCATATATTTT. Protein sequence: CASSALGGLSGNTIYF.

The chain employs TRBV28 and TRBJ2-3; 10 bases match TRBD2. In germline, CDR1 is MDHEN, CDR2 SYDVKM. V lost 3 bases, J lost 4 bases, and 4 bases stayed unmatched. There are 15 residues in the CDR3. Here the CDR3 DNA reads TGTGCCAGCAGTTTGCTAGCGGGAGTGTCAGATACGCAGTATTTT. Its protein is CASSLLAGVSDTQYF. The full variable domain, its missing parts supplied by reference TRBV28 and TRBJ2-3, is DVKVTQSSRYLVKRTGEKVFLECVQDMDHENMFWYRQDPGLGLRLIYFSYDVKMKEKGDIPEGYSVSREKKERFSLILESASTNQTSMYLCASSLLAGVSDTQYFGPGTRLTVL.

The J gene is TRBJ1-2, the V gene TRBV6-5; TRBD1 agrees at 8 bases. CDR3 length: 14 amino acids. Looked up from germline, CDR1 is MNHEY and CDR2 is SVGAGI. After removal of 6 bases from V and 1 base from J, the junction contained 4 bases not matched to a gene. The CDR3 protein is CASRTGQGNYGYTF. The CDR3 nucleotides are TGTGCCAGCAGAACCGGACAGGGTAACTATGGCTACACCTTC.

This clone has only one observation. The rearrangement uses TRBV15 and TRBJ1-1; tentative D call: TRBD1 (5 bases). Germline V gene lookup returns CDR1 LNHNV and CDR2 YYDKDF (reference sequence). Trimming shortened V by 0 bases and J by 10 bases, and 9 bases separated the two germline ends. The CDR3 extends over 12 amino acids. The CDR3 here is CATSREVGGAFF. As DNA, the CDR3 is TGTGCCACCAGCAGAGAGGTGGGGGGAGCTTTCTTT.

V usage is TRBV28 and J usage is TRBJ1-3; weak D call: TRBD1 (5 bases). This CDR3 has 13 amino acids. V lost 3 bases to trimming and J lost 5 bases, with 8 bases between them. The germline V gene has CDR1 MDHEN and CDR2 SYDVKM. Here the CDR3 DNA reads TGTGCCAGCAGTTTGGGGGGAAGAAACACCATATATTTT. Translating gives CASSLGGRNTIYF.

The rearrangement links TRBV28 to TRBJ1-4; TRBD1 agrees at 7 bases. CDR3 size: 18 residues. V shed 5 bases and J 0 bases; nucleotides not matched to a gene: 12. Per germline, CDR1 MDHEN and CDR2 SYDVKM. CDR3 nucleotide sequence: TGTGCCAGCAGTCCCCTGACAGGGAAGGAAGCAACTAATGAAAAACTGTTTTTT. Its protein is CASSPLTGKEATNEKLFF.

The CDR3 DNA reads as TGTGCCAGTAGGCGGACAGGGGACACCGGGGAGCTGTTTTTT. This sequence encodes CASRRTGDTGELFF. The chain employs TRBV19 and TRBJ2-2; TRBD1 matches 9 bases. V shed 6 bases, J shed 3 bases, and the junction held 2 bases outside the gene matches. CDR3 size: 14 residues. Germline lookup yields CDR1 LNHDA and CDR2 SQIVND (reference sequence).

The chain has TRBV7-8 and TRBJ1-4; D remains unclear. The CDR3 totals 16 residues. V dropped 2 bases and J dropped 0 bases, with 10 bases sitting between them. Germline V gives CDR1 SGHVS, CDR2 FQNEAQ. The CDR3 loop reads CASSLNPIATNEKLFF. In DNA form, the CDR3 reads TGTGCCAGCAGCTTAAACCCTATTGCAACTAATGAAAAACTGTTTTTT.

The chain couples TRBV6-1 to TRBJ1-6; 11 nucleotides agree with TRBD1. With V trimmed by 4 bases and J by 1 base, 3 bases remained unmatched. The CDR3 covers 17 residues. Germline loops: CDR1 MNHNS, CDR2 SASEGT. The CDR3 nucleotides read TGTGCCAGCAGTGCACGGGACAGGGGGTCCTATAATTCACCCCTCCACTTT. It translates to CASSARDRGSYNSPLHF.

This sequence joins TRBV11-3 and TRBJ1-1; 8 bases fit TRBD1. V lost 0 bases to trimming and J lost 0 bases; unmatched junction nucleotides: 6. CDR1 and CDR2 from the germline V gene are SGHNT and YENEEA. The CDR3 totals 17 residues. The CDR3 region has the DNA TGTGCCAGCAGCTTAGATTCCGGGACAGGAGTGAACACTGAAGCTTTCTTT. Amino acids: CASSLDSGTGVNTEAFF. The full variable domain, rest sourced from reference TRBV11-3 and TRBJ1-1, is EAGVVQSPRYKIIEKKQPVAFWCNPISGHNTLYWYLQNLGQGPELLIRYENEEAVDDSQLPKDRFSAERLKGVDSTLKIQPAELGDSAVYLCASSLDSGTGVNTEAFFGQGTRLTVV.

The V and J genes are TRBV6-5 and TRBJ2-7, with D unresolved. This CDR3 is built from 14 residues. V dropped 6 bases and J dropped 0 bases, with 12 bases sitting between them. The germline V gene encodes CDR1 MNHEY and CDR2 SVGAGI. Here the CDR3 DNA reads TGTGCCAGCAGGAAAGCCCCTAGCTCCTACGAGCAGTACGTC. This codes for CASRKAPSSYEQYV.

V is TRBV29-1 and J is TRBJ2-1; a weak D match, TRBD1 (6 bases). V was cut by 7 bases and J by 4 bases, with 14 bases left in between. The CDR3 is 13 residues long. Germline V CDR1 and CDR2: SQVTM, ANQGSEA. As DNA, the CDR3 is TGCAGCGGCACCGGGACACGTTACAATGAGCAGTTCTTC. Its protein product is CSGTGTRYNEQFF.

V and J are TRBV4-1 and TRBJ2-1, with 10 positions matching TRBD1. CDR1 and CDR2 from the germline V gene are MGHRA and YSYEKL. The CDR3 contains 17 residues. V gave up 1 base and J gave up 2 bases; unmatched junction bases: 5. CDR3 protein: CASSQGKGQGAYNEQFF. The DNA for the CDR3 is TGCGCCAGCAGCCAAGGAAAAGGACAGGGGGCCTACAATGAGCAGTTCTTC.

This chain joins TRBV28 and TRBJ2-2; tentatively, D is TRBD1 (5 bases). V was trimmed by 6 bases and J by 2 bases, leaving 19 bases between them. The germline CDR1 and CDR2 sequences are MDHEN and SYDVKM. The CDR3 is 17 amino acids. CDR3 loop: CASSRTFGYTNTGELFF. The CDR3 DNA is TGTGCCAGCAGCCGGACATTTGGTTACACCAACACCGGGGAGCTGTTTTTT.

The V and J genes are TRBV20-1 and TRBJ1-5; the match to TRBD1 covers 8 bases. With V trimmed by 3 bases and J by 4 bases, 8 bases remained unmatched. The CDR3 runs 15 residues. Germline CDR1 DFQATT, CDR2 SNEGSKA (reference sequence). The chain's CDR3 is CSASVNTGGNQPQHF. In DNA, the CDR3 is TGCAGTGCTAGTGTGAATACAGGGGGGAATCAGCCCCAGCATTTT.

V is TRBV28 and J is TRBJ2-5; possibly TRBD1 for D (7 bases). V shed 7 bases and J shed 2 bases, with 17 bases lying between them. Per germline, CDR1 MDHEN and CDR2 SYDVKM. The CDR3 has 15 amino acids. CDR3 bases: TGTGCCAGCACCACCTCCAGGGGGGCGCAAGAGACCCAGTACTTC. Its protein is CASTTSRGAQETQYF.

The gene calls are TRBV27 and TRBJ2-3; no firm D call. The CDR3 runs 14 residues. V was shortened by 3 bases and J by 2 bases, with 9 bases between the two germline ends. Looked up from germline, CDR1 is MNHEY and CDR2 is SMNVEV (reference sequence). This CDR3 is CASSFSPFTDTQYF. DNA for the CDR3: TGTGCCAGCAGTTTTAGCCCTTTCACAGATACGCAGTATTTT.

The rearrangement links TRBV30 to TRBJ2-2, with a weak D call TRBD1 (6 bases). This CDR3 is built from 14 residues. V lost 0 bases to trimming and J lost 6 bases, with 11 bases between them. Germline CDR1 reads GTSNPN; CDR2 reads SVGIG (reference sequence). In DNA, the CDR3 is TGTGCCTGGAGTGTTTGGGGGCGAGCCGGGGAGCTGTTTTTT. The encoded protein is CAWSVWGRAGELFF. Full variable domain (missing parts from reference TRBV30 and TRBJ2-2): SQTIHQWPATLVQPVGSPLSLECTVEGTSNPNLYWYRQAAGRGLQLLFYSVGIGQISSEVPQNLSASRPQDRQFILSSKKLLLSDSGFYLCAWSVWGRAGELFFGEGSRLTVL.

The V gene is TRBV20-1, the J gene TRBJ2-1, with TRBD2 matching 8 bases. With V trimmed by 3 bases and J by 6 bases, 10 bases remained unmatched. Germline CDR1 DFQATT, CDR2 SNEGSKA (reference sequence). This CDR3 contains 15 residues. CDR3 amino acids: CSASRIGGEVNEQFF. For the CDR3, the DNA is TGCAGTGCTAGTCGGATCGGGGGGGAGGTCAATGAGCAGTTCTTC.

The sample holds one count of this clone. The rearrangement uses TRBV28 and TRBJ1-2; TRBD1 matches at 7 bases. J was trimmed by 9 bases and V by 3 bases; bases with no gene match: 10. Germline lookup yields CDR1 MDHEN and CDR2 SYDVKM. CDR3 length: 14 residues. The CDR3, as DNA: TGTGCCAGCAGTTTTCAGACAGGGTCTAATCGCTACACCTTC. Translating it yields CASSFQTGSNRYTF.

V gene TRBV7-9 combines with J gene TRBJ1-2; TRBD1 matches at 9 bases. The CDR3 loop spans 16 amino acids. The germline V gene encodes CDR1 SEHNR and CDR2 FQNEAQ (reference sequence). V was clipped by 5 bases and J by 5 bases; unmatched bases: 12. The CDR3: CASSAPGQGYRYGYTF. CDR3 nucleotide sequence: TGTGCCAGCAGCGCTCCGGGACAGGGATATCGGTATGGCTACACCTTC.